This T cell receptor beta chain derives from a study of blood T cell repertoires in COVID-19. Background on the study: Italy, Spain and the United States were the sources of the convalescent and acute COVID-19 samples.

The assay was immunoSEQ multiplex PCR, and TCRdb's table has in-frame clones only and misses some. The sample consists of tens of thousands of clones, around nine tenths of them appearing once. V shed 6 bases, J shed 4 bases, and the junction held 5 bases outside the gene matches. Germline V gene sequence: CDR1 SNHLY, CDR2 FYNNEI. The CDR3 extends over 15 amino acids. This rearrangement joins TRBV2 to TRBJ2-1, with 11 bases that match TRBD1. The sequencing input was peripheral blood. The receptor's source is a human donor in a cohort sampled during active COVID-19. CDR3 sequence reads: CASREDRGLYNEQFF. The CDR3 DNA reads TGTGCCAGCAGGGAGGACAGGGGGCTATACAATGAGCAGTTCTTC.